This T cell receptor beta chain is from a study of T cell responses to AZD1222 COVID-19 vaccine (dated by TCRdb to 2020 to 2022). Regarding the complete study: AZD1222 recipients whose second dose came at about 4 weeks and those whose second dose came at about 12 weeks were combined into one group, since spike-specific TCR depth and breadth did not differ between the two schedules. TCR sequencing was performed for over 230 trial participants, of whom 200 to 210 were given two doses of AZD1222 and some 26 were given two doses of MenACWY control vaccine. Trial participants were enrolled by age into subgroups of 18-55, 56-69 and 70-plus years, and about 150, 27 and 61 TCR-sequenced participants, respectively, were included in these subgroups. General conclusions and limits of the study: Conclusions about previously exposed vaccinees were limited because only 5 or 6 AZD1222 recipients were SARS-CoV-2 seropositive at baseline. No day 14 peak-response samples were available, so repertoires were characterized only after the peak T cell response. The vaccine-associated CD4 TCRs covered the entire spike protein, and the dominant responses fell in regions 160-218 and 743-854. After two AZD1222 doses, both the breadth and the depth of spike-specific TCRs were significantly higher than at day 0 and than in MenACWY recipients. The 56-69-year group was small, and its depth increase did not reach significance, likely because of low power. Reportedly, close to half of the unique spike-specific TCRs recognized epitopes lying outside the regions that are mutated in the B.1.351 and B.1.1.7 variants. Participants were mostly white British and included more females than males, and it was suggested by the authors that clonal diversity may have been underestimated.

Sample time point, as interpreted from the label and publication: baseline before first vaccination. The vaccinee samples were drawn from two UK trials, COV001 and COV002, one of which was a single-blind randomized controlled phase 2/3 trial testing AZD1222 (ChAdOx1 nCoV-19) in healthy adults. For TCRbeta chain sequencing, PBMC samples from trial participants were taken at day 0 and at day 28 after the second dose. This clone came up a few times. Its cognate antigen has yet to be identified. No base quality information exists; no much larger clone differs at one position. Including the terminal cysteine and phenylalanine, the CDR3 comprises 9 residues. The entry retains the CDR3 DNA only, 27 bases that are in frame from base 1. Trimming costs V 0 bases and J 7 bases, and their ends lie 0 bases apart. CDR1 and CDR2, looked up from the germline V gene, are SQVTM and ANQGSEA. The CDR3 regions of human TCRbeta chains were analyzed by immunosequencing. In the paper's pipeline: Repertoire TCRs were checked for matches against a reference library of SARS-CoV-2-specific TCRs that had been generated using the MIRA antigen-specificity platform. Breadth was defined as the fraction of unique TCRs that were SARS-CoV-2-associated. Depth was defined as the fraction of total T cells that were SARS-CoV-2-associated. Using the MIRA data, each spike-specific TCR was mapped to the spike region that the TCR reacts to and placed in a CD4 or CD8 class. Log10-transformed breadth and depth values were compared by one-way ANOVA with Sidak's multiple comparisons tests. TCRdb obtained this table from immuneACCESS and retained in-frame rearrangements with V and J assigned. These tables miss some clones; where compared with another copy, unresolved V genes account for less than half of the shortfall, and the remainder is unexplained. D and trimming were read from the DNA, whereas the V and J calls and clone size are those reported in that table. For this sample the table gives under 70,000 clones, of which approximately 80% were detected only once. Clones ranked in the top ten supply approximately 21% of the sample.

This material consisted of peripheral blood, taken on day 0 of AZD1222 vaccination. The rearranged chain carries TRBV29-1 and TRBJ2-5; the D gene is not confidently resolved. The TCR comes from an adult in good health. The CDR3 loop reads CSVEETQYF. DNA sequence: TGCAGCGTTGAAGAGACCCAGTACTTC.